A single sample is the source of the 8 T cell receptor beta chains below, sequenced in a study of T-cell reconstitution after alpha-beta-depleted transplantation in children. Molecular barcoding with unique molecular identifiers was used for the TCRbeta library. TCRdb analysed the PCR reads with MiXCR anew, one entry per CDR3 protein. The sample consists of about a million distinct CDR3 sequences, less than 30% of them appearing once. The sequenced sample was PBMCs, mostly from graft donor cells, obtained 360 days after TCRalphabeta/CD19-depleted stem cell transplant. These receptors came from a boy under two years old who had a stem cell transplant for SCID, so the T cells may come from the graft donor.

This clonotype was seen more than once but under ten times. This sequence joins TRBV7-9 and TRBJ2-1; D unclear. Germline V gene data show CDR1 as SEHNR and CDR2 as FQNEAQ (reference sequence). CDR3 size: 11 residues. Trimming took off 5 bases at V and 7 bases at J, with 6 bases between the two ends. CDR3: CASSMTNEQFF. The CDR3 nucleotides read TGTGCCAGCAGCATGACAAATGAGCAGTTCTTC.

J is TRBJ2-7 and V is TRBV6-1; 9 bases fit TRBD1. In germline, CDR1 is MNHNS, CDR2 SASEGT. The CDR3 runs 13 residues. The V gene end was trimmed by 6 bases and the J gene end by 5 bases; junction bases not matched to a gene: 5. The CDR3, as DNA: TGTGCCAGCAGAAACAGGGGGCTGGACGAGCAGTACTTC. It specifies CASRNRGLDEQYF.

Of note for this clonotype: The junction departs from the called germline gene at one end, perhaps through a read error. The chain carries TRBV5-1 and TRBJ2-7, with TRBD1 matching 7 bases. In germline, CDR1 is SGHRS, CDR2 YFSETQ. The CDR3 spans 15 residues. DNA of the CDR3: TGCGCCAGCAGCTTGGATCGGCCAGGGGGAATCCTCAGGGACTTC. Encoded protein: CASSLDRPGGILRDF.

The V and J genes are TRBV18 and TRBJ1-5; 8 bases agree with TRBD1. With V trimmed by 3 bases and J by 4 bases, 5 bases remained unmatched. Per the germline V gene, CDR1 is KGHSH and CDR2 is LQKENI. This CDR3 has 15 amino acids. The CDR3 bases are TGTGCCAGCTCACCGCAACAGGGGGAAAATCAGCCCCAGCATTTT. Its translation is CASSPQQGENQPQHF.

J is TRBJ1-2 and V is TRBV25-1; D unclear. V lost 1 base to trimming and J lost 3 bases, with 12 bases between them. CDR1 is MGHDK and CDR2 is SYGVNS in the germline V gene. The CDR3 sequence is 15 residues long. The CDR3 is CASSESALGHYGYTF. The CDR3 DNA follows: TGTGCCAGCAGTGAATCGGCCCTTGGTCACTATGGCTACACCTTC.

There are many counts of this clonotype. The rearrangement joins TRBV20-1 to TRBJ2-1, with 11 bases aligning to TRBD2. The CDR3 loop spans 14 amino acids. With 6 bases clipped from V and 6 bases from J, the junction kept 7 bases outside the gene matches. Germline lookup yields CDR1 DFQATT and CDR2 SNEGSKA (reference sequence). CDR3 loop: CSATRTSGPNEQFF. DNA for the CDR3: TGCAGTGCCACTCGGACTAGCGGGCCCAATGAGCAGTTCTTC.

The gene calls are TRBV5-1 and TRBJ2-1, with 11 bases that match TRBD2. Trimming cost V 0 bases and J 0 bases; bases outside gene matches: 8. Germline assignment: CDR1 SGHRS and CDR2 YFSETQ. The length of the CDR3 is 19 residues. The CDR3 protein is CASSLVGLAGGSSYNEQFF. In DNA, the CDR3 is TGCGCCAGCAGCTTGGTAGGGTTAGCGGGGGGGAGCTCCTACAATGAGCAGTTCTTC.

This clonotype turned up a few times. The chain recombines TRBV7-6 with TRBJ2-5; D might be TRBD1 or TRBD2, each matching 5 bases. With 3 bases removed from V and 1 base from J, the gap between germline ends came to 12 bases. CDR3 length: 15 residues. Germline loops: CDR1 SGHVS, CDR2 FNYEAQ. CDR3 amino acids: CASSLTGTGQETQYF. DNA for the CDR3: TGTGCCAGCAGCTTGACCGGGACGGGCCAAGAGACCCAGTACTTC.